This note documents a single T cell receptor (beta chain) sequence. Its antigen is still unknown. The CDR3 sequence is 17 residues long. The germline gives CDR1 SGHAT, CDR2 FQNNGV. V shed 0 bases and J 5 bases; nucleotides not matched to a gene: 7. This sample is drawn from a study of PD-1 blockade in classical Hodgkin lymphoma. Turning to the study itself: Patients were given intravenous nivolumab, 3 mg/kg, every 2 weeks.

As for time point: cycle 4 day 1 (C4D1), after more than five weeks of nivolumab. Every single patient, without exception, relapsed after autologous stem cell transplantation, and brentuximab vedotin exposure varied. The data were produced by immunoSEQ multiplex PCR, yet TCRdb's version contains in-frame clones alone and is incomplete. Altogether some 28,000 clones are present, roughly 82% being singletons, with the ten largest covering under 20%. Overall study findings and caveats: Newly diagnosed patients and complete responders had comparable diversity at baseline. By cycle point C4D1, TCR diversity had risen significantly in CD4+ cells (but not CD8+ cells).

This specimen consisted of peripheral blood mononuclear cells (PBMCs), obtained before the fourth cycle of nivolumab. The chain carries TRBV11-2 and TRBJ2-5; 12 bases agree with TRBD2. The clonotype originates from a human donor with classical Hodgkin lymphoma. The DNA of the CDR3 is TGTGCCAGCAGCTTAGACAGCGGACTAGCGGGGTATGAGACCCAGTACTTC. Protein: CASSLDSGLAGYETQYF.